This T cell receptor (beta chain) was retrieved from a study of CXCR3-negative and CXCR3-positive naive CD8 T cells. Germline CDR1 MGHDK, CDR2 SYGVNS. This CDR3 comprises 11 residues. Via 5' RACE with UMI labels, TRB cDNA libraries were prepared. TCRdb re-called the 5' RACE reads and gives one entry per CDR3 protein, without DNA. The data include 30,000 to 40,000 distinct CDR3 sequences; the top ten clones carry more than 12%. The rearrangement joins TRBV25-1 to TRBJ2-7. Material for sequencing was memory CD8+ T cells from blood. This TCR derives from a human donor in good health. Some clones in this sample may be carry-over from other donors' samples. This CDR3 reads CASGVWGEQYF.